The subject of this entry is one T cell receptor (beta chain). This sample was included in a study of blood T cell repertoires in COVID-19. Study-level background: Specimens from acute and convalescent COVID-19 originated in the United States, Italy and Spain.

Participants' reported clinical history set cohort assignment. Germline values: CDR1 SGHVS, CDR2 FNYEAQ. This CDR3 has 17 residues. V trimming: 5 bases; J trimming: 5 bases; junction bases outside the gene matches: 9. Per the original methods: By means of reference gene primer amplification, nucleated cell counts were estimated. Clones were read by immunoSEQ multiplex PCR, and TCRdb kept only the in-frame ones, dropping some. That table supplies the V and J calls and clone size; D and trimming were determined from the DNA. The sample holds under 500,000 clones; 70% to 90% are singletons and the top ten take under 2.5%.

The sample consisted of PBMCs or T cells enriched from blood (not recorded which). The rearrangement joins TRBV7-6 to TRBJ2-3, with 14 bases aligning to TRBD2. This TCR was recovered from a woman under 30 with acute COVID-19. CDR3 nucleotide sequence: TGTGCCAGCAGCAGTCGGACTAGCGGGAGGTCGGGAGATACGCAGTATTTT. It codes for CASSSRTSGRSGDTQYF.